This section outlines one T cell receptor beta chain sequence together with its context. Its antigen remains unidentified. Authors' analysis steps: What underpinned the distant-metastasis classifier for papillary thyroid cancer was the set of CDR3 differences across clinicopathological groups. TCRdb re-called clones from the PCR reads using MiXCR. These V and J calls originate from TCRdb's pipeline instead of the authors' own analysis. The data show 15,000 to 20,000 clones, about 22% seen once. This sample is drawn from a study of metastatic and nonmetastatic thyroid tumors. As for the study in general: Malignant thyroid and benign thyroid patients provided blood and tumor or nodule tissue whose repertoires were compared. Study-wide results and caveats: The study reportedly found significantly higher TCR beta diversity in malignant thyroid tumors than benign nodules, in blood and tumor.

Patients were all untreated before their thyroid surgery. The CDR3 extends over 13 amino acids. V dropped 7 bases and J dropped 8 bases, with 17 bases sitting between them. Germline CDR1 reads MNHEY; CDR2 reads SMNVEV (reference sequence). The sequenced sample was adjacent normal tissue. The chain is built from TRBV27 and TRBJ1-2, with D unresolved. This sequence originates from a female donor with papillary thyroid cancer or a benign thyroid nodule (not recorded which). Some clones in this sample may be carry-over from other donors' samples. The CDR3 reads CASNRAFLLGYTF. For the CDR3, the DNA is TGTGCCAGCAACCGGGCCTTTCTACTGGGCTACACCTTC.